This entry lists 19 T cell receptor beta chains sequenced from one sample in a study of identical twins. TCRdb called the 5' RACE reads again in MiXCR, with one record for every CDR3 protein. This table has 520,000 or so distinct CDR3 sequences, 22% appearing once. These sequences were also reported in another study, on T cells expressing NK-cell markers.

The sequencing input was CD4+ T cells sorted from blood. The origin of the receptors is a woman aged 18-29 years in good health.

The CDR3 protein is CSAGQTDTQYF. The CDR3 DNA sequence: TGCAGTGCTGGACAGACCGATACGCAGTATTTT. The V gene is TRBV20-1, the J gene TRBJ2-3, with D maybe TRBD1 (6 bases). The V end lost 5 bases, the J end lost 6 bases, and 9 bases lay between the germline ends. The CDR3 is made up of 11 amino acids. Germline values: CDR1 DFQATT, CDR2 SNEGSKA (reference sequence).

In its sample, this clonotype was seen a few times. This chain uses TRBV6-5 with TRBJ1-6; 7 nucleotides match TRBD1. Germline lookup yields CDR1 MNHEY and CDR2 SVGAGI. The CDR3 loop spans 15 amino acids. Trimming took 3 bases from V and 7 from J; bases not matched to a gene: 6. CDR3 DNA: TGTGCCAGCAGTTATGACAGGGTTGCGAATTCACCCCTCCACTTT. Translating gives CASSYDRVANSPLHF.

This clonotype was recorded a few times. The chain's CDR3 is CAISESASGGNEQFF. The CDR3 DNA is TGTGCCATCAGTGAGTCGGCTAGCGGGGGCAATGAGCAGTTCTTC. The genes are TRBV10-3 and TRBJ2-1; 10 bases agree with TRBD2. The CDR3 has 15 amino acids. Per germline, CDR1 ENHRY and CDR2 SYGVKD. V lost 0 bases and J lost 6; bases outside the gene matches: 2.

This clonotype was detected only a few times. This chain connects TRBV4-1 to TRBJ2-7, with 7 bases matching TRBD1. Germline V gene sequence: CDR1 MGHRA, CDR2 YSYEKL. Germline trimming cut 0 bases from V and 7 bases from J; bases unmatched to any gene: 12. This CDR3 comprises 16 residues. The CDR3 DNA sequence: TGCGCCAGCAGCCAAGATACAGGGGCCCGCTTCTGGGAGCAGTACTTC. Translation: CASSQDTGARFWEQYF.

In its sample, this clonotype was seen a few times. V gene TRBV6-5 combines with J gene TRBJ2-3; 9 bases fit TRBD2. J lost 5 bases, V lost 0 bases, and 9 bases had no gene match. The length of the CDR3 is 17 residues. From germline, CDR1 is MNHEY and CDR2 SVGAGI. The CDR3 reads CASSYSTAGGPKDTQYF. The CDR3 coding sequence is TGTGCCAGCAGTTACTCGACGGCGGGAGGGCCCAAAGATACGCAGTATTTT.

The V gene is TRBV20-1, the J gene TRBJ2-5; possible D gene TRBD2, 6 bases. The V end was cut by 6 bases, the J end by 2 bases, with 16 bases between. Germline V gene data show CDR1 as DFQATT and CDR2 as SNEGSKA (reference sequence). This CDR3 is built from 14 residues. For the CDR3, the DNA is TGCAGTGCCCGGACTGCAGGGACTCAAGAGACCCAGTACTTC. It codes for CSARTAGTQETQYF.

Here the CDR3 reads CATSRDSGRGVLHF. The CDR3 DNA reads TGTGCCACCAGCAGAGACAGCGGAAGGGGGGTCCTCCACTTT. The chain has TRBV15 and TRBJ1-6; tentative D call: TRBD1 (6 bases). The V end lost 0 bases, the J end lost 15 bases, and 15 bases lay between the germline ends. This CDR3 is built from 14 residues. Germline CDR1 reads LNHNV; CDR2 reads YYDKDF (reference sequence).

The chain uses TRBV19 and TRBJ1-5, with D unresolved. CDR1 is LNHDA and CDR2 is SQIVND in the germline V gene (reference sequence). This CDR3 comprises 16 residues. V was shortened by 4 bases and J by 0 bases, with 13 bases between the two germline ends. The CDR3 is CASSRGTGYSNQPQHF. CDR3 nucleotide sequence: TGTGCCAGTAGTAGAGGTACGGGTTATAGCAATCAGCCCCAGCATTTT.

This clonotype was seen a handful of times. The chain recombines TRBV9 with TRBJ1-1; 7 nucleotides align to TRBD1. The ends lost 4 bases at V and 3 bases at J; junction bases unmatched: 9. Germline CDR1 SGDLS, CDR2 YYNGEE. The CDR3 is 15 residues long. The CDR3 loop is CASSPRDRADTEAFF. The CDR3 coding sequence is TGTGCCAGCAGCCCACGAGACAGGGCAGACACTGAAGCTTTCTTT.

This clonotype showed up many times. The chain employs TRBV7-2 and TRBJ2-7; 11 positions match TRBD2. This CDR3 contains 15 residues. V trimming: 5 bases; J trimming: 0 bases; junction bases outside the gene matches: 3. CDR1 is SGHTA and CDR2 is FQGNSA in the germline V gene. This CDR3 reads CASSLTSGSSYEQYF. The CDR3 nucleotides are TGTGCCAGCAGCCTAACTAGCGGGAGCTCCTACGAGCAGTACTTC. Variable domain in full (rest from reference TRBV7-2 and TRBJ2-7): GAGVSQSPSNKVTEKGKDVELRCDPISGHTALYWYRQSLGQGLEFLIYFQGNSAPDKSGLPSDRFSAERTGGSVSTLTIQRTQQEDSAVYLCASSLTSGSSYEQYFGPGTRLTVT.

The V gene is TRBV11-2, the J gene TRBJ2-1; no firm D call. The CDR3 extends over 13 amino acids. From germline, CDR1 is SGHAT and CDR2 FQNNGV. V was clipped by 4 bases and J by 5 bases, with 9 bases between them. The CDR3 region is CASSSRPDNEQFF. CDR3 in DNA: TGTGCCAGCAGCTCCCGACCTGACAATGAGCAGTTCTTC.

The chain links TRBV12-3 or TRBV12-4 to TRBJ2-7; D not certain. V was clipped by 4 bases and J by 9 bases, with 13 bases between them. This CDR3 is 12 amino acids long. CDR3 protein: CASSSWNSRQYF. The CDR3 nucleotides are TGTGCCAGCAGTTCATGGAACAGCCGGCAGTACTTC.

The CDR3 DNA reads TGTGCCAGCAGCTTAACCTCCGGCAGGGGTGGTTTGAGGATACACAATGAGCAGTTCTTC. Translation: CASSLTSGRGGLRIHNEQFF. The chain uses TRBV11-1 and TRBJ2-1; D is perhaps TRBD1 (6 bases). This CDR3 contains 20 residues. Germline V CDR1 and CDR2: SGHAT, FQDESV (reference sequence). The V end was cut by 2 bases, the J end by 5 bases, with 28 bases between.

The rearrangement links TRBV5-1 to TRBJ2-7; TRBD2 matches at 9 bases. Germline lookup yields CDR1 SGHRS and CDR2 YFSETQ. The V gene end was trimmed by 6 bases and the J gene end by 5 bases; junction bases not matched to a gene: 12. The CDR3 spans 15 residues. CDR3 bases: TGCGCCAGCACCCTGCGCGGGGGGGGCGGGGACGAGCAGTACTTC. Its protein product is CASTLRGGGGDEQYF.

There are many counts of this clonotype. This sequence joins TRBV12-3 or TRBV12-4 and TRBJ1-5; D is ambiguous. Trimming stripped 6 bases from V and 6 bases from J, with 15 bases between. This CDR3 is built from 14 residues. The chain's CDR3 is CASSQRSASQPQHF. The CDR3 DNA sequence: TGTGCCAGCAGCCAAAGGAGTGCCAGTCAGCCCCAGCATTTT.

V is TRBV5-1 and J is TRBJ1-3, with no clear D. Germline-derived CDR1 and CDR2 are SGHRS and YFSETQ. CDR3 length equals 13 residues. Trimming shortened V by 1 base and J by 4 bases, and 6 bases separated the two germline ends. CDR3 amino acids: CASSLTVGNTIYF. The CDR3 coding sequence is TGCGCCAGCAGCTTGACTGTCGGAAACACCATATATTTT.

This clonotype has only a few counts. The chain has TRBV2 and TRBJ2-5, with TRBD1 as a possible D gene (6 bases). CDR3 length equals 13 residues. The V gene lost 8 bases and the J gene lost 9 bases, with 19 bases spanning the gap. Germline V gene sequence: CDR1 SNHLY, CDR2 FYNNEI. This CDR3 reads CASSGQIELSQYF. The CDR3 coding sequence is TGTGCCAGCTCTGGACAGATAGAGTTGTCCCAGTACTTC. Complete variable domain (other parts from reference TRBV2 and TRBJ2-5): EPEVTQTPSHQVTQMGQEVILRCVPISNHLYFYWYRQILGQKVEFLVSFYNNEISEKSEIFDDQFSVERPDGSNFTLKIRSTKLEDSAMYFCASSGQIELSQYFGPGTRLLVL.

This clonotype was counted only a few times. This sequence joins TRBV20-1 and TRBJ2-3, with 8 bases identical to TRBD2. Germline V gene lookup returns CDR1 DFQATT and CDR2 SNEGSKA (reference sequence). This CDR3 is built from 15 residues. Unmatched junction bases numbered 10, after V lost 4 bases and J lost 4 bases. Here the CDR3 DNA reads TGCAGTGCTACCTTCCTCCGGGGGGGCGCAGATACGCAGTATTTT. It is translated as CSATFLRGGADTQYF.

CDR3 in DNA: TGCAGTGCTACACGACGGGGGAACACTGAAGCTTTCTTT. This sequence encodes CSATRRGNTEAFF. This rearrangement joins TRBV20-1 to TRBJ1-1; D is uncertain. V shed 4 bases and J shed 1 base, with 10 bases lying between them. Germline CDR1 and CDR2: DFQATT and SNEGSKA (reference sequence). This CDR3 region has 13 residues.